This T cell receptor beta chain originates from a study of blood T cells in healthy people across ages (dated by TCRdb to the mid-2010s). Concerning the study at large: Template switching captured roughly one uniquely barcoded TCR beta cDNA molecule per two T cells in model experiments. Using deep sequencing normalized with unique cDNA molecular identifiers, the study measured how TCR beta repertoire diversity changes with age. Four age groups were formed from the donors: young (average about 16 years), middle-aged (approximately 39), aged (under 70) and long-lived (82). To avoid experimental bias, donors of different ages were spread randomly across the sequencing lanes. Using the same blood draw, the study looked at two additional independent replicas of 1 million unique cDNA reads for two donors, one aged 18 to 29 and the other aged 80 or older. The paper as a whole reports these results and caveats: Observed TCR beta diversity per million T cells fell roughly linearly with age, and a significant reduction was already apparent by age roughly 40. Total diversity estimates from one million sequenced T cells were considered lower bounds and underestimates. There was a strong correlation between observed TCR beta diversity and the percentage of naive T cells measured by flow cytometry. The CMV infection status of donors was not known, potentially confounding age-related changes in expanded clonotypes. Since profiling was done on bulk unsorted PBMCs, naive and antigen-experienced compartments could not be conclusively compared. Compared with the aged group, the long-lived group had more naive CD4+ T cells, fewer expanded clones and increased TCR diversity, a pattern suggesting age selection.

Of note for this clonotype: Which antigen it targets is not known. Base qualities were left out, and no much larger clone turns up one base away.

Libraries were built with 5' RACE. The sequencing machine was an Illumina HiSeq 2500. A second 7 to 11 cycle PCR used a sample-barcoded 5' primer and a J-beta primer mix. A template-switch 5' adaptor carrying 12 random nucleotides introduced a unique molecular identifier onto each TCR beta cDNA molecule. Each sample yielded at least 3 million CDR3-containing paired-end reads. First-strand cDNA synthesis was performed from all RNA using the Mint cDNA synthesis kit, with priming by a TRBC-specific oligonucleotide. Following uracil-DNA glycosylase treatment, all cDNA underwent a first 18-cycle PCR with the universal primers M1SS and BC2_uni_R. The authors processed their data as follows. Each sample was normalized by randomly selecting 1 million high-quality reads, each carrying a distinct molecular identifier. Reads sharing molecular identifiers were discarded rather than binned into consensus sequences. MiTCR, set to a Q25 quality threshold and the strictest error-elimination algorithm, was used for CDR3 identification, clonotype clustering and error correction. A nonparametric unseen species model with Euler transformation was used to estimate a lower bound on total TCR beta diversity. Using fastp trimming at Q25 and MiXCR clonotype assembly, TCRdb reanalyzed the public sequencing data and kept in-frame beta chains. Every distinct CDR3 protein forms one entry, paired with its most common genes and DNA. These V and J calls rely on TCRdb rather than the paper's analysis. Counted in this sample were fewer than 900,000 distinct CDR3 sequences; roughly 43% of them appeared once. Together, the top ten hold about 20% of the sample.

The V end loses 2 bases and the J end loses 3 bases, and a stretch of 4 bases separates them. The CDR3 spans 13 residues, from the cysteine through the phenylalanine. The DNA shown is the 39-base CDR3, in frame from base 1. The donors were about 40 Caucasian individuals from Russia, aged 6 to 90 years, who were systemically healthy. Each donor gave 8 to 10 milliliters of peripheral blood, collected into EDTA-treated Vacutainer tubes. PBMCs were isolated by Ficoll-Paque density-gradient centrifugation, with at least 7 million obtained per sample. Total RNA, at least 5.5 micrograms per sample, was extracted from PBMCs with Trizol reagent. For every donor, flow cytometry on a PBMC aliquot measured the percentage of naive CD45RAhigh/CD27high T cells.

The receptor chain draws on TRBV12-3 or TRBV12-4 and TRBJ2-2, with no confidently assigned D gene. The sequencing input was blood. This sequence was found in a woman aged 55-75 years in good health. The DNA sequence follows: TGTGCCAGCAGTTTAACTGACACCGGGGAGCTGTTTTTT. It translates to CASSLTDTGELFF.